What follows are 5 T cell receptor beta chains derived from one specimen sequenced in a study of blood T cell repertoires in COVID-19. Clones were sequenced by immunoSEQ multiplex PCR, and TCRdb holds only the in-frame ones, with some missing. The sample has some 200,000 clones; 80% are singletons. Sequencing was carried out using peripheral blood. These receptors were collected from a woman in her seventies with acute or convalescent COVID-19.

This clone was detected only a few times. The chain recombines TRBV7-2 with TRBJ2-5; 9 bases match TRBD1. Trimming cost V 5 bases and J 5 bases; bases outside gene matches: 12. Germline V lookup: CDR1 SGHTA, CDR2 FQGNSA. The CDR3 is 16 residues long. The CDR3 spells CASSLIPDRGGETQYF. CDR3 in DNA: TGTGCCAGCAGCCTGATACCGGACAGGGGAGGGGAGACCCAGTACTTC. Filled out from reference TRBV7-2 and TRBJ2-5, the complete variable domain reads GAGVSQSPSNKVTEKGKDVELRCDPISGHTALYWYRQSLGQGLEFLIYFQGNSAPDKSGLPSDRFSAERTGGSVSTLTIQRTQQEDSAVYLCASSLIPDRGGETQYFGPGTRLLVL.

This rearrangement joins TRBV19 to TRBJ2-3; 8 bases fit TRBD2. Germline CDR1 LNHDA, CDR2 SQIVND (reference sequence). J gave up 4 bases and V 3 bases, and 12 bases lay outside the gene matches. The CDR3 consists of 17 residues. The CDR3 nucleotides are TGTGCCAGTAGTATTTTCCCCTTTAGCGGGGTATCAGATACGCAGTATTTT. Amino acid sequence: CASSIFPFSGVSDTQYF. Full variable domain (outside the CDR3, taken from reference TRBV19 and TRBJ2-3): DGGITQSPKYLFRKEGQNVTLSCEQNLNHDAMYWYRQDPGQGLRLIYYSQIVNDFQKGDIAEGYSVSREKKESFPLTVTSAQKNPTAFYLCASSIFPFSGVSDTQYFGPGTRLTVL.

The chain has TRBV12-3 or TRBV12-4 and TRBJ1-5; no firm D call. V dropped 3 bases and J dropped 5 bases, with 5 bases sitting between them. The CDR3 extends over 12 amino acids. The DNA of the CDR3 is TGTGCCAGCAGTTTGCAGTATCAGCCCCAGCATTTT. This translates into CASSLQYQPQHF.

The gene calls are TRBV7-9 and TRBJ2-5; 10 bases map to TRBD2. The CDR3 runs to 13 residues. V shed 6 bases, J shed 5 bases, and the junction held 3 bases outside the gene matches. In germline, CDR1 is SEHNR, CDR2 FQNEAQ (reference sequence). The CDR3 bases are TGTGCCAGCAGAGTACTAGCGGGGGAGACCCAGTACTTC. Translated, it gives CASRVLAGETQYF.

The CDR3 is CASGLRTDTQYF. The CDR3 nucleotides read TGTGCTAGTGGTCTTCGGACAGATACGCAGTATTTT. The V and J genes are TRBV12-5 and TRBJ2-3, with D unclear. The germline V and J ends were trimmed by 5 bases and 3 bases, with 6 bases remaining between them. The CDR3 extends over 12 amino acids. CDR1 is LGHNT, CDR2 FRNRAP, per germline.